These T cell receptor beta chains were read from a single sample in a study of graft-versus-host responses after intestinal transplantation. Generated by immunoSEQ multiplex PCR, the TCRdb table keeps only in-frame clones and is missing some. Of about 96,000 clones listed, 80% to 95% are singletons. No antigen has been assigned to these receptors. This material consisted of unstimulated CD4+ T cells sorted from spleen or lymph node cells, taken before intestinal transplant. These receptors were collected from a human donor who received an intestinal transplant. The CDR3 runs from the conserved cysteine through the conserved F or W. D genes are given only for firm matches. Size values are once, few and many counts, or a class for expanded clones, and some rows have none.

TRBV30	TRBJ1-1	NA	TRBD1	TGTGCCTGGGCGGACAGGGGCGCTGAAGCTTTCTTT	CAWADRGAEAFF
TRBV14	TRBJ2-7	NA	TRBD1	TGTGCCAGCAGCTACAGGGGCCCCAAGAGTTACGAGCAGTACTTC	CASSYRGPKSYEQYF
TRBV13	TRBJ2-4	NA	TRBD1	TGTGCCAGCAGCCACTCCGGGACAGCAGCCAAAAACATTCAGTACTTC	CASSHSGTAAKNIQYF
TRBV30	TRBJ1-3	NA	NA	TGTGCCTGGAGTACCCTAAACTCTGGAAACACCATATATTTT	CAWSTLNSGNTIYF
TRBV27	TRBJ2-1	NA	TRBD1	TGTGCCAGCAGATCGACAGGGTGGTACAATGAGCAGTTCTTC	CASRSTGWYNEQFF
TRBV2	TRBJ1-2	NA	NA	TGTGCCAGCAGTGTTGGCGGACTTAACTATGGCTACACCTTC	CASSVGGLNYGYTF
TRBV5-1	TRBJ2-7	NA	TRBD1	TGCGCCAGCAGCCAGGGGGCCTACGAGCAGTACTTC	CASSQGAYEQYF
TRBV6-1	TRBJ2-1	NA	TRBD2	TGTGCCAGCAGTGGAAGATCGGGTAGCGGGAGGGGGTACAATGAGCAGTTCTTC	CASSGRSGSGRGYNEQFF
TRBV19	TRBJ1-2	NA	TRBD1	TGTGCCAGCAGTAGGACAGGGAACTATGGCTACACCTTC	CASSRTGNYGYTF
TRBV7-9	TRBJ1-1	NA	NA	TGTGCCAGCAGCTCAGTGGACACTGAAGCTTTCTTT	CASSSVDTEAFF
TRBV10-3	TRBJ1-2	NA	TRBD1	TGTGCCATCAGTGAGTTAGGGGGCTCCAACTATGGCTACACCTTC	CAISELGGSNYGYTF
TRBV4-1	TRBJ2-7	NA	NA	TGCGCCAGCAGCCAAGATACAACAGTCTCCTACGAGCAGTACTTC	CASSQDTTVSYEQYF
TRBV6-5	TRBJ1-2	once	NA	TGTGCCAGCAGTTACGTCGGGGGATATGGCTACACCTTC	CASSYVGGYGYTF
TRBV5-6	TRBJ2-7	NA	TRBD1	TGTGCCAGCAGCTTTTCTGCGAACAGGGGGCCTGCAAGCTACGAGCAGTACTTC	CASSFSANRGPASYEQYF
TRBV9	TRBJ2-1	NA	TRBD2	TGTGCCAGCAGCGTTGGTAGCGGGAGGGCTTACAATGAGCAGTTCTTC	CASSVGSGRAYNEQFF
TRBV9	TRBJ2-3	NA	NA	TGTGCCAGCAGCGTCCAGTTTAGCACAGATACGCAGTATTTT	CASSVQFSTDTQYF
TRBV5-1	TRBJ1-1	few	NA	TGCGCCAGCAGACGACAGGACGCGTGGAGCACTGAAGCTTTCTTT	CASRRQDAWSTEAFF
TRBV19	TRBJ2-3	NA	TRBD2	TGTGCCAGTAGTTTACCGACTAGCCCCGATACGCAGTATTTT	CASSLPTSPDTQYF
TRBV9	TRBJ2-7	NA	TRBD1	TGTGCCAGCAGTACACAGGGGGTCCCCTACGAGCAGTACTTC	CASSTQGVPYEQYF
TRBV29-1	TRBJ2-3	NA	TRBD1	TGCAGCGTTGGGGACAGGTCCACAGATACGCAGTATTTT	CSVGDRSTDTQYF